The clone carrying this T cell receptor (beta chain) has ten or more counts. Antigen: not known. CDR1 is MRHNA, CDR2 SNTAGT, per germline. The CDR3 contains 13 residues. Trimming removed 2 bases from V and 1 base from J, with 5 bases in between. Time point in this sample: patch test 1, 2 weeks after DPC sensitization. Treatment indicated: therapeutic diphenylcyclopropenone sensitization with weekly scalp DPC. Total RNA was extracted from unfractionated whole blood. These data come from a study of human T cells and chemical hapten exposure. The study's findings and limits: A positive correlation with patch test score was found for PT1 expanded TCR counts.

A single record per CDR3 protein comes from TCRdb applying MiXCR to the RACE reads. This table holds some 53,000 distinct CDR3 sequences, 9.5% to 11% found once. The material was whole blood, obtained in connection with sensitization to the hapten diphenylcyclopropenone (DPC). The chain uses TRBV6-4 and TRBJ1-1; no clear D gene. The TCR comes from a middle-aged woman with alopecia areata. Some clones in this sample may be carry-over from other donors' samples. The CDR3 reads CASSDIKNTEAFF. CDR3 sequence (DNA): TGTGCCAGCAGTGACATTAAGAACACTGAAGCTTTCTTT.